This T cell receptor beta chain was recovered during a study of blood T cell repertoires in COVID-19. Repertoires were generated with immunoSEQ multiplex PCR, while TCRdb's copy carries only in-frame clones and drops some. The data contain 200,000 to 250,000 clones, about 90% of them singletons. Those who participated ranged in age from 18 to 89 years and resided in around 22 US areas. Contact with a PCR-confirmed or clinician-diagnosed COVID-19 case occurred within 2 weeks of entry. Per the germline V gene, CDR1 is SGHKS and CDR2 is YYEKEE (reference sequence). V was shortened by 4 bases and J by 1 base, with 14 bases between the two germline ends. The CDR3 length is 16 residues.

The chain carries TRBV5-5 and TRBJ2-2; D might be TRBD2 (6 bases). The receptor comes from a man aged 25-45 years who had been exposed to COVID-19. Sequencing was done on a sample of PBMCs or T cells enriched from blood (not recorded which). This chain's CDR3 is CASSQTDYKNTGELFF. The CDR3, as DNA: TGTGCCAGCAGCCAGACGGACTACAAGAACACCGGGGAGCTGTTTTTT. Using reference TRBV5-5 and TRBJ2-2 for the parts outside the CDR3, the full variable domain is DAGVTQSPTHLIKTRGQQVTLRCSPISGHKSVSWYQQVLGQGPQFIFQYYEKEERGRGNFPDRFSARQFPNYSSELNVNALLLGDSALYLCASSQTDYKNTGELFFGEGSRLTVL.